The subject of this entry is one T cell receptor (beta chain). Germline loops: CDR1 WNHNN, CDR2 SYGVQD (reference sequence). The V end was cut by 0 bases, the J end by 10 bases, with 13 bases between. The CDR3 sequence is 14 residues long. These data originate in a study of blood T cell repertoires in COVID-19. Study background: Whether acute or convalescent, the COVID-19 samples came from the United States, Italy and Spain. Nucleic acid was either cDNA or gDNA, and it came from T cells, B-cell-depleted T cells, or PBMCs.

In the original analysis: Cell counts per sample came from amplifying reference gene primers. Produced via immunoSEQ multiplex PCR; TCRdb's table is partial and in-frame only. The DNA was the basis for D and trimming; V, J and clone size are from that table. The table has hundreds of thousands of clones, about four fifths seen once. Sequences were obtained from peripheral blood. This receptor was obtained from a woman aged 40-49 years with active or convalescent COVID-19. The chain has TRBV10-1 and TRBJ2-4; D uncertain. The CDR3 bases are TGCGCCAGCAGTGAGTCATTAGGCGGTGGGATTCAGTACTTC. It translates to CASSESLGGGIQYF.